The rows below give T cell receptor beta chains drawn from one sample of a study of T cells expressing NK-cell markers. TCRdb reanalyzed the 5' RACE reads, giving one entry per CDR3 protein sequence and no DNA. Recorded for this sample: roughly 150,000 distinct CDR3 sequences. The sample comprised blood T cells: a sorted CD56 or NKG2C T cell subset, CD4+ or CD8+ T cells, or bulk PBMC T cells (not recorded which). These receptors all stem from a woman between 18 and 69 years old in good health. The CDR3 runs from the conserved cysteine through the conserved F or W. The order of the fields is CDR3 protein, J gene, V gene.

CDR3: CSIWGVYEQYF
J: TRBJ2-7
V: TRBV20-1

CDR3: CSAVAGLEDTQYF
J: TRBJ2-3
V: TRBV20-1

CDR3: CASSQESTGNYGYTF
J: TRBJ1-2
V: TRBV4-1

CDR3: CASSLMTSGLYNEQFF
J: TRBJ2-1
V: TRBV5-1

CDR3: CASSLAGQRNTGELFF
J: TRBJ2-2
V: TRBV5-1

CDR3: CASSPWTSKNTGELFF
J: TRBJ2-2
V: TRBV7-6

CDR3: CSARPRADYGYTF
J: TRBJ1-2
V: TRBV20-1

CDR3: CASSAAPQGPYEQYF
J: TRBJ2-7
V: TRBV5-6

CDR3: CASSPAPGQGQPQHF
J: TRBJ1-5
V: TRBV6-1

CDR3: CASAFGQGADTQYF
J: TRBJ2-3
V: TRBV12-3/TRBV12-4

CDR3: CASRQTPAGEETQYF
J: TRBJ2-5
V: TRBV5-1

CDR3: CASRGRTTEKLFF
J: TRBJ1-4
V: TRBV12-3/TRBV12-4

CDR3: CASSERETQYF
J: TRBJ2-5
V: TRBV10-2

CDR3: CASSLVQTQETQYF
J: TRBJ2-5
V: TRBV5-6

CDR3: CASSRTGDHNQPQHF
J: TRBJ1-5
V: TRBV12-3/TRBV12-4

CDR3: CASSLGRGRGYEQYF
J: TRBJ2-7
V: TRBV7-2

CDR3: CSVAAAFNEQYF
J: TRBJ2-7
V: TRBV29-1

CDR3: CASSLTGQGDWDEQFF
J: TRBJ2-1
V: TRBV5-1

CDR3: CASSQQGMGENEKLFF
J: TRBJ1-4
V: TRBV5-1

CDR3: CASSVRADTEAFF
J: TRBJ1-1
V: TRBV9

CDR3: CAISADRGRVEKLFF
J: TRBJ1-4
V: TRBV10-3

CDR3: CASSLVGSSSSYNEQFF
J: TRBJ2-1
V: TRBV7-2

CDR3: CSASPTTGLTEAFF
J: TRBJ1-1
V: TRBV20-1

CDR3: CASSKRTGDAYEQYF
J: TRBJ2-7
V: TRBV7-9

CDR3: CASRPHRNTGELFF
J: TRBJ2-2
V: TRBV3-1

CDR3: CASSQGGTIQETQYF
J: TRBJ2-5
V: TRBV4-1

CDR3: CASSLRRGPPYNEQFF
J: TRBJ2-1
V: TRBV7-7

CDR3: CASSLNGFRQETQYF
J: TRBJ2-5
V: TRBV5-1

CDR3: CASSSQTGVEQYF
J: TRBJ2-7
V: TRBV9

CDR3: CASGLAGGSYEQYF
J: TRBJ2-7
V: TRBV5-1

CDR3: CASSSLTEDTEAFF
J: TRBJ1-1
V: TRBV5-6